This record covers a single TCR beta chain. Its antigen is not known. Indicated time point: sample taken at primary tumor resection. The cohort: around 77 early-stage, untreated non-small cell lung cancer patients. Unsorted samples of tumor, nontumor lung or frozen PBMC had their whole RNA sequenced. The data are from a study of spatial heterogeneity in lung cancer. Study in general: There was a strong correlation between the counts of TCR transcripts measured in tumor regions and a T cell transcriptional module score that was calculated from matched bulk RNA-seq. Whole-study findings and limits: The number of expanded tumor alpha and beta chains correlated with mutation number.

CDR3 length: 15 amino acids. From germline, CDR1 is LGHDT and CDR2 YNNKEL (reference sequence). The germline V and J ends were trimmed by 2 bases and 6 bases, with 15 bases remaining between them. Every individual TCR cDNA molecule carried its own unique molecular identifier, which allowed correction of PCR and sequencing errors. TCRdb redid the calling of the 5' RACE reads with MiXCR, one entry per CDR3 protein. The sample shows 10,000 or so distinct CDR3 sequences, 9% to 15% of them seen only once. The sample was lung tumor tissue, taken at surgery. V and J are TRBV3-1 and TRBJ2-3, with a weak D call TRBD2 (5 bases). This sequence originates from a male donor with early-stage non-small cell lung cancer. Written as DNA, the CDR3 is TGTGCCAGCAGCCAAACCGGGAACGCCTATGATACGCAGTATTTT. Protein product: CASSQTGNAYDTQYF.